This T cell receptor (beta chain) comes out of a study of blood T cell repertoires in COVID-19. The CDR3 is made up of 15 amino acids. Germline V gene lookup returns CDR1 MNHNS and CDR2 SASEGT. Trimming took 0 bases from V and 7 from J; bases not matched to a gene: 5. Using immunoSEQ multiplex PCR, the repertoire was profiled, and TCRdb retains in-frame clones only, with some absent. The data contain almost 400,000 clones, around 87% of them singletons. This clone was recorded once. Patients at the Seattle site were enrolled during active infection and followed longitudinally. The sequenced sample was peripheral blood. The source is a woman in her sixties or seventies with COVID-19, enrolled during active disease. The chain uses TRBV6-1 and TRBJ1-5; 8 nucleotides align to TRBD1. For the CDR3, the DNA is TGTGCCAGCAGTGAAGCTACAGGGGGTGGACAGCCCCAGCATTTT. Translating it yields CASSEATGGGQPQHF.